This TCR beta chain was documented in a study of CD8+ T cells in alopecia areata. Reverse transcription of extracted RNA yielded cDNA, which provided the sequencing template. TCRdb's table, derived via immunoSEQ multiplex PCR, lists solely in-frame clones and lacks some. The table lists roughly 100,000 clones, 55% of them singletons. The V gene's germline CDR1 is SGHRS and CDR2 YFSETQ. CDR3 length: 16 amino acids. V gave up 1 base and J gave up 4 bases; unmatched junction bases: 5. This clone was counted only a few times. The chain joins TRBV5-1 to TRBJ1-1, with 12 bases that match TRBD1. This sequence originates from a human donor in good health. Sequencing was performed on CD4+ T cells sorted from blood. The CDR3 DNA follows: TGCGCCAGCAGCTTGTTGGCGGGACAGGGGGCCACTGAAGCTTTCTTT. Residues: CASSLLAGQGATEAFF.